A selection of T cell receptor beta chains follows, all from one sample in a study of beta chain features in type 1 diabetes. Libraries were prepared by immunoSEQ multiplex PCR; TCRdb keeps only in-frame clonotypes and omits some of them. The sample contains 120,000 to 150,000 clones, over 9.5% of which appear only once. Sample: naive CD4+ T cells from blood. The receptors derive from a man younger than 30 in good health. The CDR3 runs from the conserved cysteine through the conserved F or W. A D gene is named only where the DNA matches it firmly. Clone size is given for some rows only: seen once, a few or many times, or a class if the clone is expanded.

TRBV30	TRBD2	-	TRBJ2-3	CASSSLAGGTDTQYF	TGTGCCTCTTCTTCACTAGCGGGGGGCACAGATACGCAGTATTTT
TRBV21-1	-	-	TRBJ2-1	CARDRSYNEQFF	TGTGCCAGGGACAGGTCCTACAATGAGCAGTTCTTC
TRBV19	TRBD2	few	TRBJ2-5	CASSITSGGTQETQYF	TGTGCCAGTAGTATTACTAGCGGGGGAACCCAAGAGACCCAGTACTTC
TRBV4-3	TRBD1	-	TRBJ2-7	CASSQGTPGQGASYEQYF	TGCGCCAGCAGCCAAGGTACCCCTGGTCAGGGGGCTTCCTACGAGCAGTACTTC
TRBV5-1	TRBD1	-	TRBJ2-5	CASSLEQGKQYF	TGCGCCAGCAGCCTAGAACAGGGGAAGCAGTACTTC
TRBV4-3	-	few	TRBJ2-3	CASSQDFPSTDTQYF	TGCGCCAGCAGCCAAGATTTCCCTAGCACAGATACGCAGTATTTT
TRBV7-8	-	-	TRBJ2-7	CASGTHQRQYF	TGTGCCAGCGGGACACACCAAAGGCAGTACTTC
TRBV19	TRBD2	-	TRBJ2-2	CASRLPGGTGELFF	TGTGCCAGTAGGCTCCCGGGGGGCACCGGGGAGCTGTTTTTT
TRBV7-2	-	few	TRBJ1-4	CASSLERNEKLFF	TGTGCCAGCAGCTTAGAACGGAATGAAAAACTGTTTTTT
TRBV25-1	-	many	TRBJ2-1	CASSEYRTSNNEQFF	TGTGCCAGCAGTGAATATAGAACTAGCAATAATGAGCAGTTCTTC
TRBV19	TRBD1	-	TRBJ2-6	CASSDRAANVLTF	TGTGCCAGTAGTGACAGGGCGGCCAACGTCCTGACTTTC
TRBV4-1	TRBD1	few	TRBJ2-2	CASSPGQGSVGELFF	TGCGCCAGCAGCCCGGGACAGGGCTCGGTGGGGGAGCTGTTTTTT
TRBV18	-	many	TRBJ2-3	CASSQGAGTDTQYF	TGTGCCAGCTCACAAGGGGCCGGCACAGATACGCAGTATTTT
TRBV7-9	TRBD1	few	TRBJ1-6	CASSSTGDSPLHF	TGTGCCAGCAGCTCCACAGGGGACTCACCCCTCCACTTT
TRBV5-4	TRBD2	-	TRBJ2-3	CASSLGLAGAGDTQYF	TGTGCCAGCAGCCTGGGACTAGCGGGGGCCGGAGATACGCAGTATTTT
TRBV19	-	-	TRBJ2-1	CASNQGRNEQFF	TGTGCCAGTAATCAGGGCAGGAATGAGCAGTTCTTC
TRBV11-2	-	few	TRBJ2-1	CASSSNSNEQFF	TGTGCCAGCAGCTCCAATTCCAATGAGCAGTTCTTC
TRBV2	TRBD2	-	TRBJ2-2	CASSKRGGDTGELFF	TGTGCCAGCAGCAAGCGGGGGGGCGACACCGGGGAGCTGTTTTTT
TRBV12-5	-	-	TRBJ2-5	CASARDQETQYF	TGTGCTAGTGCCAGGGACCAAGAGACCCAGTACTTC
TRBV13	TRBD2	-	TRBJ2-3	CASSLGLAGKNTQYF	TGTGCCAGCAGCCTGGGACTAGCGGGGAAAAATACGCAGTATTTT
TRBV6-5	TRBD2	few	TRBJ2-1	CASNLAGHEQFF	TGTGCCAGCAATTTAGCGGGTCATGAGCAGTTCTTC
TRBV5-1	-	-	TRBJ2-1	CASSLLDYRGLHEQFF	TGCGCCAGCAGCTTGTTGGACTACCGGGGATTACATGAGCAGTTCTTC
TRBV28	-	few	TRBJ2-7	CASSFGRRTYEQYF	TGTGCCAGCAGTTTCGGCCGGCGGACCTACGAGCAGTACTTC
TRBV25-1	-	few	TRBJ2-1	CASSEPQTDLTDNEQFF	TGTGCCAGCAGTGAACCCCAGACTGACCTCACCGACAATGAGCAGTTCTTC
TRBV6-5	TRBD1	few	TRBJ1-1	CASRTGQPMPEAFF	TGTGCCAGCAGAACGGGACAGCCTATGCCTGAAGCTTTCTTT
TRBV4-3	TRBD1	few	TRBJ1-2	CASSQSQGVDGYTF	TGCGCCAGCAGCCAATCCCAGGGGGTCGATGGCTACACCTTC
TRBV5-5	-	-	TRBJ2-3	CASSLTLAGDTQYF	TGTGCCAGCAGCTTGACGCTAGCAGGAGATACGCAGTATTTT
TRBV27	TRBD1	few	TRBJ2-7	CASRTGARGRQYF	TGTGCCAGCCGGACAGGGGCGCGGGGCCGGCAGTACTTC